This TCR beta chain was found in a study of control samples from healthy donors and cancer patients. Sequencing used immunoSEQ multiplex PCR; TCRdb keeps in-frame clones, though not all of them. The sample holds under 200,000 clones; approximately 94% are singletons and the top ten take 8.5%. The CDR3 spans 13 residues. The germline CDR1 and CDR2 sequences are LGHDT and YNNKEL (reference sequence). V was clipped by 1 base and J by 5 bases, with 8 bases between them. The source of this sequence is a woman aged 40-49 years in good health. This chain connects TRBV3-1 (or the pseudogene TRBV3-2) to TRBJ1-2; D not resolved. Sequencing was done on a sample of blood. CDR3 protein: CASSQVLGYGYTF. The CDR3 region has the DNA TGTGCCAGCAGCCAAGTCCTCGGGTATGGCTACACCTTC.